Presented here are 11 T cell receptor beta chains from one specimen sequenced in a study of regulatory T cells in long-lasting Graves disease. Time point of the sample: newly diagnosed GD, antithyroid drugs for less than 3 months. The TCR library was made from RNA that had been extracted from PBMCs in TRIzol. Building the TCR beta libraries relied on iRepertoire HTBI primers, and CDR3 regions underwent Arm-PCR. TCRdb used MiXCR to reprocess the multiplex PCR reads, holding one entry per CDR3 protein. The sample carries approximately 400,000 distinct CDR3 sequences, around 16% recorded once. A further study also used this sample, focusing on T cells in Graves' hyperthyroidism and ophthalmopathy.

Here the sequenced sample was peripheral blood mononuclear cells (PBMCs), taken at new diagnosis, from a patient treated with antithyroid drugs. The receptors derive from a woman in her forties with Graves disease.

The genes are TRBV20-1 and TRBJ2-2; no clear D gene. V lost 6 bases to trimming and J lost 3 bases, with 17 bases between them. The V gene's germline CDR1 is DFQATT and CDR2 SNEGSKA (reference sequence). CDR3 length: 15 amino acids. DNA of the CDR3: TGCAGTGCCCCTGGGCCCGGGCCGGACACCGGGGAGCTGTTTTTT. Its translation: CSAPGPGPDTGELFF.

The chain joins TRBV27 to TRBJ2-1, with 7 positions matching TRBD1. The CDR3 has 15 amino acids. Germline loops: CDR1 MNHEY, CDR2 SMNVEV (reference sequence). The V gene end was trimmed by 0 bases and the J gene end by 4 bases; junction bases not matched to a gene: 3. CDR3 nucleotide sequence: TGTGCCAGCAGTTTATCGAGGGGGCAGTACAATGAGCAGTTCTTC. It yields the protein CASSLSRGQYNEQFF.

The V and J genes are TRBV7-9 and TRBJ2-3; D might be TRBD1 (6 bases). CDR3 length equals 19 residues. Germline CDR1 reads SEHNR; CDR2 reads FQNEAQ (reference sequence). The V and J ends lost 1 base and 5 bases respectively, with 25 bases between them. The CDR3 reads CASSLVIFNVQGMGDTQYF. CDR3 DNA: TGTGCCAGCAGCTTAGTCATATTCAATGTGCAGGGGATGGGAGATACGCAGTATTTT.

This clonotype appeared many times. This rearrangement joins TRBV7-9 to TRBJ2-1; no definite D call. This CDR3 contains 12 residues. Looked up from germline, CDR1 is SEHNR and CDR2 is FQNEAQ (reference sequence). The ends were cut back, 5 bases at V and 12 bases at J, with 14 bases in the middle. CDR3 nucleotide sequence: TGTGCCAGCAGCCAAACCGAGTTGTGGCAGTTCTTC. It is translated as CASSQTELWQFF.

The table lists this clonotype with a few counts. This chain links TRBV7-9 with TRBJ2-5; 9 nucleotides agree with TRBD1. The germline V gene has CDR1 SEHNR and CDR2 FQNEAQ (reference sequence). The length of the CDR3 is 14 residues. V lost 5 bases, J lost 3 bases, and 4 bases stayed unmatched. This chain's CDR3 is CASSTGQGKETQYF. DNA of the CDR3: TGTGCCAGCAGCACGGGACAGGGTAAAGAGACCCAGTACTTC.

This clonotype was seen a few times. The V call is TRBV15, the J call TRBJ2-3; perhaps TRBD2 as D (6 bases). With 3 bases removed from V and 0 bases from J, the gap between germline ends came to 16 bases. The CDR3 is made up of 17 amino acids. Germline loops: CDR1 LNHNV, CDR2 YYDKDF (reference sequence). CDR3 sequence: CATSREGLSPSTDTQYF. Written as DNA, the CDR3 is TGTGCCACCAGCAGGGAGGGACTCTCCCCGAGCACAGATACGCAGTATTTT.

The gene calls are TRBV3-1 and TRBJ1-5, with D hard to call. Germline assignment: CDR1 LGHDT and CDR2 YNNKEL (reference sequence). Between the trimmed V and J ends, which lost 1 base and 7 bases, there was a span of 14 bases. The CDR3 has 15 amino acids. CDR3 bases: TGTGCCAGCAGCCAAGGGTCGTCCCCACGGCAGCCCCAGCATTTT. Residues: CASSQGSSPRQPQHF. The whole variable domain, filled in from reference TRBV3-1 and TRBJ1-5, reads DTAVSQTPKYLVTQMGNDKSIKCEQNLGHDTMYWYKQDSKKFLKIMFSYNNKELIINETVPNRFSPKSPDKAHLNLHINSLELGDSAVYFCASSQGSSPRQPQHFGDGTRLSIL.

This clonotype was counted ten times or more. The CDR3 DNA follows: TGTGCCAGCCTGAGGGGACAGGTTCCAGATACGCAGTATTTT. Its protein is CASLRGQVPDTQYF. The chain carries TRBV2 and TRBJ2-3; 8 nucleotides match TRBD1. J gave up 4 bases and V 8 bases, and 8 bases lay outside the gene matches. CDR1 SNHLY and CDR2 FYNNEI come from the germline V gene. CDR3 size: 14 residues.

Worth noting for this clonotype: A read error may be the cause here, since a much bigger clone is one base away. This chain connects TRBV11-3 to TRBJ2-7, with D unclear. The CDR3 extends over 15 amino acids. Germline V gene sequence: CDR1 SGHNT, CDR2 YENEEA. CDR3 DNA: TGTGCCGGCAGTTATAACAGTGGGTCGGGCTACGAGCAGTACTTC. Amino acids: CAGSYNSGSGYEQYF.

In this sample, this clonotype turned up many times. The chain is built from TRBV28 and TRBJ2-7, with D perhaps being TRBD1 or TRBD2 (5 bases each). The length of the CDR3 is 12 residues. With 8 bases removed from V and 2 bases from J, the gap between germline ends came to 10 bases. Germline V CDR1 and CDR2: MDHEN, SYDVKM. The CDR3 DNA reads TGTGCCAGCCGGGACGACCCCTACGAGCAGTACTTC. Protein product: CASRDDPYEQYF.

The chain employs TRBV30 and TRBJ2-1; D could derive from TRBD1 or TRBD2 (5 bases each). The CDR3 spans 12 residues. V was pared by 3 bases and J by 7 bases, with 10 bases between. Germline values: CDR1 GTSNPN, CDR2 SVGIG (reference sequence). The CDR3, as DNA: TGTGCCTGGAGGGGGGACGGTAATGAGCAGTTCTTC. It codes for CAWRGDGNEQFF.